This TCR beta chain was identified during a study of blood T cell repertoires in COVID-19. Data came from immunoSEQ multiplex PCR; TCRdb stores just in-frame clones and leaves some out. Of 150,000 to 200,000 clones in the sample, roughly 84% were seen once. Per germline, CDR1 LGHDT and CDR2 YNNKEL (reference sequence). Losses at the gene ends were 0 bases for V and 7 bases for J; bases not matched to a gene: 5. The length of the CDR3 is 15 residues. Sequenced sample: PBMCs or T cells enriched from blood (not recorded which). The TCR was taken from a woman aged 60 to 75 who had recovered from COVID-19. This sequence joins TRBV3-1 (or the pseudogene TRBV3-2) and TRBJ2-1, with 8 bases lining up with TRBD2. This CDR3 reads CASSQDSGNFNEQFF. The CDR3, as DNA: TGTGCCAGCAGCCAAGATAGCGGGAACTTTAATGAGCAGTTCTTC.